This TCR beta chain emerged from a study of OX40 agonist ivuxolimab in advanced cancers. A note on the overall study: Ivuxolimab was an agonistic, fully human IgG2 monoclonal antibody directed against OX40 (CD134), a costimulatory receptor. Patients were allowed to have had prior anti-PD-1, anti-PD-L1 or anti-CTLA-4 therapy, and around 40% of the dose-escalation patients had previously received checkpoint inhibitors. Partial responses occurred in three dose-escalation patients: two with cutaneous melanoma and one with hepatocellular carcinoma. Of the 50 to 55 dose-escalation patients, hepatocellular carcinoma was present in about 20, melanoma in around 15, renal cell carcinoma in 9 and head and neck cancer in 9. The paper describes the monotherapy dose-escalation part (N ≈ 51 patients) of the phase I trial of ivuxolimab. Peripheral TCRbeta sequencing aimed to test whether ivuxolimab altered TCR sequence diversity and caused clonal T-cell expansion. In the dose-escalation cohort, roughly 80% of patients were male, and the mean age was roughly 60 years, with a range of 23 to 79. Intravenous ivuxolimab was administered to patients every 2 weeks at six dose levels: 0.01, 0.1, 0.3, 1.5, 3 and 10 mg/kg. Study-wide findings and limitations: After ivuxolimab, expanded clones were on average more numerous among CD8+ T cells than among CD4+ T cells. At doses from 0.1 to 3.0 mg/kg, clonal expansion was seen in both CD4+ and CD8+ blood T cells between baseline and week 6. Low levels of normalized T-cell clonal expansion were also seen in some patients who did not respond. Partial responders in the 0.1-3.0 mg/kg groups had among the lowest normalized peripheral clonal expansion, especially among CD8+ T cells. The antigen specificity of the peripheral T cells that underwent clonal expansion was not determined.

For this clone: Its antigen is currently not known. No much larger clonotype is one base removed from it; base qualities were not supplied.

Patients with autoimmune disease history or receiving systemic immunosuppression were excluded from the trial. Peripheral blood for TCR sequencing was collected from all dose cohorts at baseline, on cycle 4 day 1, and on cycle 7 day 1. The samples were taken from a phase I, first-in-human, multicenter, open-label dose-escalation trial of ivuxolimab. The trial enrolled adults with locally advanced or metastatic head and neck squamous cell, hepatocellular, melanoma or renal cell carcinoma. CD4+ and CD8+ T cells were sorted separately from peripheral blood before TCR sequencing. Genomic DNA was isolated from the sorted cells so that the TCRbeta CDR3 region could be sequenced. TCRbeta CDR3 regions were sequenced using the immunoSEQ Assay. Sourced from immuneACCESS, this table was stored by TCRdb with only in-frame sequences that have V and J called. A share of the clones is absent; for the studies checked, an unresolved V gene accounts for under half, and the remainder has no known explanation. Present in this sample are about 50,000 clones, 89% of which were seen just once. The ten top clones hold around 11% of the sample.

Here the sequenced sample was CD4+ or CD8+ T cells sorted from blood, taken in a trial of the OX40 agonist ivuxolimab. The receptor's source is an adult with an advanced solid tumor such as melanoma, head and neck, liver or kidney cancer.

The bases are TGTGCCAGCAGTGGTCTAGCGGATTCATACAATGAGCAGTTCTTC. This is translated as CASSGLADSYNEQFF. In this chain, TRBV2 is recombined with TRBJ2-1; the central 7 bases match TRBD2. CDR1 and CDR2 are read off the germline V gene as SNHLY and FYNNEI. The CDR3, cysteine through phenylalanine, is 15 amino acids long. Only CDR3 DNA remains: 45 bases, in frame from the first base. The germline V end is reduced by 4 bases and the J end by 4 bases; junction bases left unmatched: 7.